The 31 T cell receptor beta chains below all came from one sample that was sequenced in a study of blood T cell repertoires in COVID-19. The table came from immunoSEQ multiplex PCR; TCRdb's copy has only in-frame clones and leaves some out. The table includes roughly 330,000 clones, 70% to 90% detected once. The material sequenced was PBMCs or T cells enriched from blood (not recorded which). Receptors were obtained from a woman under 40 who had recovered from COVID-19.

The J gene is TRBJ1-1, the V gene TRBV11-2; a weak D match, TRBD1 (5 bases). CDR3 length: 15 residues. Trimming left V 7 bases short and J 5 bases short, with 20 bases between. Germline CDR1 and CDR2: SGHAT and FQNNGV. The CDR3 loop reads CASTTAKRVMTEAFF. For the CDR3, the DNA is TGTGCCAGCACGACAGCCAAACGGGTGATGACTGAAGCTTTCTTT.

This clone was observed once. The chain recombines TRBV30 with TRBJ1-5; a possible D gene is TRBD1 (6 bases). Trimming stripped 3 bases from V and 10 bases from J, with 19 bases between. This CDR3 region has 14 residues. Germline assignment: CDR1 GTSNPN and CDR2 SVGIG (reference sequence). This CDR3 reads CAWREQGYLGPQHF. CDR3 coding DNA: TGTGCCTGGAGGGAACAGGGCTACCTAGGACCCCAGCATTTT.

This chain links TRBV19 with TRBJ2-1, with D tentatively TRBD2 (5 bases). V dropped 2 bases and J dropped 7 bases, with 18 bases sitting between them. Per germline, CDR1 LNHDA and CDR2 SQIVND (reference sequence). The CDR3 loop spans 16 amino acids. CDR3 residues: CASSISGSHEGNEQFF. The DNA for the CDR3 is TGTGCCAGTAGTATAAGCGGCAGCCATGAAGGAAATGAGCAGTTCTTC. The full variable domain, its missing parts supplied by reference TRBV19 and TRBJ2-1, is DGGITQSPKYLFRKEGQNVTLSCEQNLNHDAMYWYRQDPGQGLRLIYYSQIVNDFQKGDIAEGYSVSREKKESFPLTVTSAQKNPTAFYLCASSISGSHEGNEQFFGPGTRLTVL.

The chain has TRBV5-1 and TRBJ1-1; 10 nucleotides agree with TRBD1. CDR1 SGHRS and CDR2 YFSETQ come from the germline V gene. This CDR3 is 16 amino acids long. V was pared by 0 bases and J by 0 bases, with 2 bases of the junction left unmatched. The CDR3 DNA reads TGCGCCAGCAGCTTGGTGGGACAGGGGTTGAACACTGAAGCTTTCTTT. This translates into CASSLVGQGLNTEAFF.

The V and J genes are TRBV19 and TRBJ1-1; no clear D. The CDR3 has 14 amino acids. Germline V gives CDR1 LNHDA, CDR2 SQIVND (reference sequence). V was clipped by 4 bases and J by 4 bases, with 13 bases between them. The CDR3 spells CASSTGESTTEAFF. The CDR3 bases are TGTGCCAGTAGTACCGGTGAGAGCACCACTGAAGCTTTCTTT.

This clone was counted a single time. The CDR3 loop reads CASSQGQGNTGELFF. The CDR3, as DNA: TGTGCCAGCAGTCAGGGACAGGGTAACACCGGGGAGCTGTTTTTT. The rearrangement joins TRBV6-5 to TRBJ2-2, with 9 bases aligning to TRBD1. The CDR3 contains 15 residues. With V trimmed by 5 bases and J by 2 bases, 3 bases remained unmatched. Germline-derived CDR1 and CDR2 are MNHEY and SVGAGI.

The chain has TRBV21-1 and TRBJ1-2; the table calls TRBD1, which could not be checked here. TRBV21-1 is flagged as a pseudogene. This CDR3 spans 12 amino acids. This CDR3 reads CASAQGVHGYTF. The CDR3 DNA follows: TGTGCCAGCGCCCAGGGGGTCCATGGCTACACCTTC.

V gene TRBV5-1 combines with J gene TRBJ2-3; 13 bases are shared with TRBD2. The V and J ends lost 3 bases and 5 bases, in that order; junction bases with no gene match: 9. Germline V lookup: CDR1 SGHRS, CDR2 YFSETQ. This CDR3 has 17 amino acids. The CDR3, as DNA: TGCGCCAGCAGCTGGGGACGACTAGCGGGGGGAGGAGATACGCAGTATTTT. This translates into CASSWGRLAGGGDTQYF.

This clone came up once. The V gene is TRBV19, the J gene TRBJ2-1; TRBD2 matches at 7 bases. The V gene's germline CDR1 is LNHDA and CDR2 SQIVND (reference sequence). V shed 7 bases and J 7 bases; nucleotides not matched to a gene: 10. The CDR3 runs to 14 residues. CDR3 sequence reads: CASNYRLAVNEQFF. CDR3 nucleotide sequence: TGTGCCAGTAATTATCGGCTAGCGGTGAATGAGCAGTTCTTC.

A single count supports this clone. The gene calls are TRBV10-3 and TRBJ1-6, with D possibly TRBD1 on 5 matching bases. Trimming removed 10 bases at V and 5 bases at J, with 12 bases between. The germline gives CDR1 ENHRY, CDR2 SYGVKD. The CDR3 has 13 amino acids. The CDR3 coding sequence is TGTGCCACAGGGTTTGGAGATAATTCACCCCTCCACTTT. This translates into CATGFGDNSPLHF.

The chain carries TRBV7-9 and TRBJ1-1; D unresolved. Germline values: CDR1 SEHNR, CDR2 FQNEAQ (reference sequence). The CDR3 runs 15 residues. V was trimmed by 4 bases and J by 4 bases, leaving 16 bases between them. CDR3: CASSSSSIGSTEAFF. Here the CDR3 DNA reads TGTGCCAGCAGCTCGTCAAGTATTGGGAGCACTGAAGCTTTCTTT.

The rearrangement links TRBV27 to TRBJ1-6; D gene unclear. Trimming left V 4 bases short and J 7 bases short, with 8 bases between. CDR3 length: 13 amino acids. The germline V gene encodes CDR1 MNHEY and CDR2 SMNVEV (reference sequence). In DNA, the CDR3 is TGTGCCAGCAGTTACTACGGGAATTCACCCCTCCACTTT. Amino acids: CASSYYGNSPLHF.

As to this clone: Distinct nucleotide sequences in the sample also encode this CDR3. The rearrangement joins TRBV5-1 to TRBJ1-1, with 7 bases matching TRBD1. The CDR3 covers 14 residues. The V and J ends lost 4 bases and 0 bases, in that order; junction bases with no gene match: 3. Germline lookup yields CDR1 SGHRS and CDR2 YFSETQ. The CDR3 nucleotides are TGCGCCAGCAGCCTAGGGGGCCTGAACACTGAAGCTTTCTTT. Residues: CASSLGGLNTEAFF. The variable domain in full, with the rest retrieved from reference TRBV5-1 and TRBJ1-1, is KAGVTQTPRYLIKTRGQQVTLSCSPISGHRSVSWYQQTPGQGLQFLFEYFSETQRNKGNFPGRFSGRQFSNSRSEMNVSTLELGDSALYLCASSLGGLNTEAFFGQGTRLTVV.

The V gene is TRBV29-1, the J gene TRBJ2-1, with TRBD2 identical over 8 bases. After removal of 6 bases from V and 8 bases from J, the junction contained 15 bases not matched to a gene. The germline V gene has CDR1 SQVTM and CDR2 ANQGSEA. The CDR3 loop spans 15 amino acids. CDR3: CSVTRSGLARHEQFF. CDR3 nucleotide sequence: TGCAGCGTGACCCGCTCCGGACTAGCCCGACATGAGCAGTTCTTC.

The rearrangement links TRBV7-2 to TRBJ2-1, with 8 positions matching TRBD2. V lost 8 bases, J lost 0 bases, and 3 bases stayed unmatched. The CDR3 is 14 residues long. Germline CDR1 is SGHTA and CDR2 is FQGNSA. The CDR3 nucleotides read TGTGCCAGCGCCACTAGCGGCTCCTACAATGAGCAGTTCTTC. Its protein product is CASATSGSYNEQFF.

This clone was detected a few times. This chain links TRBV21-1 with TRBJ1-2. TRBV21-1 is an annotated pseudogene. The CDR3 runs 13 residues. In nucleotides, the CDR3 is TGTGCCAGCAGCAGGAAGCGGGACTATGGCTACACCTTC. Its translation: CASSRKRDYGYTF.

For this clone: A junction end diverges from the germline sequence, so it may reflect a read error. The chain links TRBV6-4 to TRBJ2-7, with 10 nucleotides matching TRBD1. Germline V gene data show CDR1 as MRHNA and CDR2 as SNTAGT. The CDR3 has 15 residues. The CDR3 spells CASSDSDRGSAGRDF. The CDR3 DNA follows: TGTGCCAGCAGTGACTCGGACAGGGGGTCCGCGGGAAGGGACTTC.

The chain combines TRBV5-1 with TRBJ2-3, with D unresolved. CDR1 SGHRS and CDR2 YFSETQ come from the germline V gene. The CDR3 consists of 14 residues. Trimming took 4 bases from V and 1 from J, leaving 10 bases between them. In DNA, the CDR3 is TGCGCCAGCAGCAACTCCCAGGGCACAGATACGCAGTATTTT. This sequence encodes CASSNSQGTDTQYF.

CDR3 in DNA: TGTGCCAGTACTCTGAGGCAGAACACTGAAGCTTTCTTT. This encodes CASTLRQNTEAFF. The J gene is TRBJ1-1, the V gene TRBV19; D unresolved. V gave up 7 bases and J gave up 1 base, with 10 bases separating them. The germline V gene encodes CDR1 LNHDA and CDR2 SQIVND (reference sequence). The CDR3 loop spans 13 amino acids.

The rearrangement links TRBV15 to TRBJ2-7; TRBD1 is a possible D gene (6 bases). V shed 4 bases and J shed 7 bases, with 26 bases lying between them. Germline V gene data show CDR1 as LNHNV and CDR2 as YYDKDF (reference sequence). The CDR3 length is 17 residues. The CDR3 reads CATSTLGWAGALGEQYF. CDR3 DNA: TGTGCCACCAGCACCCTGGGATGGGCAGGGGCTCTGGGGGAGCAGTACTTC.

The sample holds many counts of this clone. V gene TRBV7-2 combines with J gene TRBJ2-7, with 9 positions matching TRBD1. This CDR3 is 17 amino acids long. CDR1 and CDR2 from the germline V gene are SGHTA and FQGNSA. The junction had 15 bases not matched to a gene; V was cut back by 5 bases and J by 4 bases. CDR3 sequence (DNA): TGTGCCAGCAGCGACGCATTGGGACAGGGAGATTTTTACGAGCAGTACTTC. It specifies CASSDALGQGDFYEQYF.

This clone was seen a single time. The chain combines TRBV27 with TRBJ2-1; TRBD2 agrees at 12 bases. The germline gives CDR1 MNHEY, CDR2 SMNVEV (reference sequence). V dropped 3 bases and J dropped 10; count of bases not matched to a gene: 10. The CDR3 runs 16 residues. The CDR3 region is CASSLGPSGGAREQFF. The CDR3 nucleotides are TGTGCCAGCAGTTTGGGTCCTAGCGGGGGGGCCCGGGAGCAGTTCTTC.

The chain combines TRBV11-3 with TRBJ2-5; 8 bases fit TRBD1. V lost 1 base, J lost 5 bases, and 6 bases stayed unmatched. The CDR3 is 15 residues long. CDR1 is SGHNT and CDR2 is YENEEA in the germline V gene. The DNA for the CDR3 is TGTGCCAGCAGCTTAGGTCAGGGGGCCGTGGAGACCCAGTACTTC. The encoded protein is CASSLGQGAVETQYF.

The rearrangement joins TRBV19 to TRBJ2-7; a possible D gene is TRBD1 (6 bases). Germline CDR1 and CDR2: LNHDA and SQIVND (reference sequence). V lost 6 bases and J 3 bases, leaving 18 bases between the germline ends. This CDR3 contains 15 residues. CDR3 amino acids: CASRWELDSVYEQYF. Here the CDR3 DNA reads TGTGCCAGTAGATGGGAGTTGGACAGTGTCTACGAGCAGTACTTC.

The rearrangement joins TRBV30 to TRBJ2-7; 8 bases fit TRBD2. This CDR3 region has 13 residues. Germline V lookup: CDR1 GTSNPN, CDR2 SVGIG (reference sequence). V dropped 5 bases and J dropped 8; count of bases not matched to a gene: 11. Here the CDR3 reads CAWDMAGGYKQYF. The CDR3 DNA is TGTGCCTGGGATATGGCGGGGGGTTATAAGCAGTACTTC.

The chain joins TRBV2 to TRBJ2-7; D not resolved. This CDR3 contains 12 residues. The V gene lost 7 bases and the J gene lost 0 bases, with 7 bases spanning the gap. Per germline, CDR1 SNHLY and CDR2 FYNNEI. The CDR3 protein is CASNTYSYEQYF. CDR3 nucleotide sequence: TGTGCCAGCAACACATACTCCTACGAGCAGTACTTC. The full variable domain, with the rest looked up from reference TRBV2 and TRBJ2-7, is EPEVTQTPSHQVTQMGQEVILRCVPISNHLYFYWYRQILGQKVEFLVSFYNNEISEKSEIFDDQFSVERPDGSNFTLKIRSTKLEDSAMYFCASNTYSYEQYFGPGTRLTVT.

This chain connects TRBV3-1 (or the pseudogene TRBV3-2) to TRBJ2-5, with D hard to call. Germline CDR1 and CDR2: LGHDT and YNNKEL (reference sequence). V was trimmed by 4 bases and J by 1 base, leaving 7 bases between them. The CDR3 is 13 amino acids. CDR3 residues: CASSPFSQETQYF. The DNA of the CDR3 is TGTGCCAGCAGCCCTTTTTCCCAAGAGACCCAGTACTTC.

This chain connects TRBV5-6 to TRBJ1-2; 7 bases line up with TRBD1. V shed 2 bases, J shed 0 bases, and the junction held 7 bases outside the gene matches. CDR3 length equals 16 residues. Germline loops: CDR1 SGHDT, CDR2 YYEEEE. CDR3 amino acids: CASSLWTGATNYGYTF. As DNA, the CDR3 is TGTGCCAGCAGCTTATGGACAGGAGCTACTAACTATGGCTACACCTTC.

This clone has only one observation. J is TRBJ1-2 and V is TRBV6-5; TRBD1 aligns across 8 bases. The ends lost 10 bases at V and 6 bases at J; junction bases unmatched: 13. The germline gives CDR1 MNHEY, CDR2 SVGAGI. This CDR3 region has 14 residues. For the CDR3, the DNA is TGTGCCACTCTTCCCACAGGGGGGAGGCATGGCTACACCTTC. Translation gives CATLPTGGRHGYTF.

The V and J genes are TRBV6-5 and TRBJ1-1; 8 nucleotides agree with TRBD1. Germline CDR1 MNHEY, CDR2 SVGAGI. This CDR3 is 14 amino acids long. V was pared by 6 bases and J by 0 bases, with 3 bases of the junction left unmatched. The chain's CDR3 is CASRLQGVNTEAFF. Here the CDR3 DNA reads TGTGCCAGCAGATTACAGGGGGTGAACACTGAAGCTTTCTTT.

In DNA, the CDR3 is TGTGCCAGCAGTTACCCAGGGAAAGAGACCCAGTACTTC. This encodes CASSYPGKETQYF. The chain links TRBV6-2 or TRBV6-3 to TRBJ2-5; weak D call: TRBD1 (5 bases). This CDR3 spans 13 amino acids. Germline V gene data show CDR1 as MNHEY and CDR2 as SVGEGT. Trimming stripped 2 bases from V and 3 bases from J, with 7 bases between.